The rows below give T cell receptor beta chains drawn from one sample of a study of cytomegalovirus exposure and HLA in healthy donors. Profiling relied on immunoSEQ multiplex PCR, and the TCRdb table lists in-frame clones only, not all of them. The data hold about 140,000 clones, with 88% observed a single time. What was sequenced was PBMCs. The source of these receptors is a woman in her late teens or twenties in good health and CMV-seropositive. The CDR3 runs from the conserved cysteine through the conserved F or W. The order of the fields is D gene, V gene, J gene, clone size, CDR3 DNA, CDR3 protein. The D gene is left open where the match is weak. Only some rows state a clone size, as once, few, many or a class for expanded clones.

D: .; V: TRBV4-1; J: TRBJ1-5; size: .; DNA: TGCGCCAGCAGCCATGCCGCCAGGGATAGCAATCAGCCCCAGCATTTT; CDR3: CASSHAARDSNQPQHF
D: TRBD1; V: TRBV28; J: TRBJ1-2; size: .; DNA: TGTGCCAGCAGTACAGGGGGCCATGGCTACACCTTC; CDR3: CASSTGGHGYTF
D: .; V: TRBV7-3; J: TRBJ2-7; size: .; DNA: TGTGCCAGCAGCTTAACGGACAATTACGAGCAGTACTTC; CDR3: CASSLTDNYEQYF
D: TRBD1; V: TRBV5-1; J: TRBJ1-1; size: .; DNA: TGCGCCAGCAGCGTGGGACAGGTGAGTGGAGAAGCTTTCTTT; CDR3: CASSVGQVSGEAFF
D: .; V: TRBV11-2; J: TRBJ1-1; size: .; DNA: TGTGCCAGCAGCTTATACTTAAACACTGAAGCTTTCTTT; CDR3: CASSLYLNTEAFF
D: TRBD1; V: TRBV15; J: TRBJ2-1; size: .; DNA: TGTGCCACCAGCAGAGTGGACAGGGTGGGCAATGAGCAGTTCTTC; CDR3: CATSRVDRVGNEQFF
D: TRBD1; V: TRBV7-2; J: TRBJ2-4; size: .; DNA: TGTGCCAGCAGCTTCAACAGGGGAGACATTCAGTACTTC; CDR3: CASSFNRGDIQYF
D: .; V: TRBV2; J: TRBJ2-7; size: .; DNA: TGTGCCAGCAGTGGGGGAACAGGGTCCTACGAGCAGTACTTC; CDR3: CASSGGTGSYEQYF
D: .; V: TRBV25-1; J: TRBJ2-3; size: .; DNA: TGTGCCAGCAGTGAATTCCGGGGAATTGATACGCAGTATTTT; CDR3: CASSEFRGIDTQYF
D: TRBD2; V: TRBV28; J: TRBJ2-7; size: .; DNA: TGTGCCAGCAGTTACCCCCTTTTGACTAGCGGGGCCTCCTACGAGCAGTACTTC; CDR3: CASSYPLLTSGASYEQYF
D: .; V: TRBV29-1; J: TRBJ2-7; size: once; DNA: TGCAGCGTTGAAGGGGCAGCCTACGAGCAGTACTTC; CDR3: CSVEGAAYEQYF
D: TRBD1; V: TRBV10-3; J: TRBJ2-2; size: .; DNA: TGTGCCATCAAGGGGGGACAGGGGGGCCCCGGGGAGCTGTTTTTT; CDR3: CAIKGGQGGPGELFF
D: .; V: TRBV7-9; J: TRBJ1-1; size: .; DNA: TGTGCCAGCAGCTTAGCATTGGCGCACAGGCGTAACACTGAAGCTTTCTTT; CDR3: CASSLALAHRRNTEAFF
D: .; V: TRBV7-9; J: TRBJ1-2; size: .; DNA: TGTGCCAGCAGCCTCTTACAGGGTAACTATGGCTACACCTTC; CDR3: CASSLLQGNYGYTF
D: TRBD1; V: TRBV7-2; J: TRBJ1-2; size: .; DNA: TGTGCCAGCAGCCGGACAGGCGTCTATGGCTACACCTTC; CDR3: CASSRTGVYGYTF
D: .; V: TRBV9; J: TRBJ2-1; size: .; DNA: TGTGCCAGCAGCGTAGCTCCGGGTTCCTACAATGAGCAGTTCTTC; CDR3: CASSVAPGSYNEQFF
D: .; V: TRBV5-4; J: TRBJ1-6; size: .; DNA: TGTGCCAGCAGCTTCAGGGTAAACTCACCCCTCCACTTT; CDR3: CASSFRVNSPLHF